This T cell receptor (beta chain) was captured by sequencing in a study of radiation and T cells in renal cell carcinoma (dated by TCRdb to the early 2020s). Looking at the study overall: Samples were obtained from a clinical trial, in which 15 Gy stereotactic body radiation therapy was delivered to primary renal cell carcinomas and nephrectomy was performed 4 weeks later. In total, about 50 samples, comprising approximately 25 tumors and roughly 27 peripheral blood samples, were subjected to TCR beta sequencing. Across all 55 or so samples, 3.8 million or so unique CDR3 nucleotide sequences encoding about 2.4 million unique CDR3 amino acid sequences were identified. Points the paper makes about the study in general: Because pretreatment tumor biopsies were not available, the baseline intratumoral presence of clonotypes could not be determined. Because the trial had a single-armed design, the trial could not examine how radiation dose or scheduling affected the TCR repertoire. Tracking of blood repertoire dynamics stopped at roughly 29 days after treatment, with no follow-up past that point. Top tumor clonotypes rose in blood from baseline to 2 weeks post-radiation, then contracted by 4 weeks, suggesting transient expansion of tumor-resident clones.

TCR beta libraries were generated from genomic DNA with the immunoSEQ kit, following the manufacturer's recommendations. To prepare the libraries, a first multiplex PCR with proprietary primers was run, followed by a second PCR that added unique barcodes, and a bead cleanup was done after each round. Each sample batch included a kit-provided positive control reaction and a negative control reaction. The final libraries were assessed on an Agilent 4200 TapeStation D1000 ScreenTape, pooled by volume, and quantified by qPCR. An Illumina NextSeq500 fitted with a MidOutput 150-cycle cartridge performed the sequencing, running 156 Read1 cycles and 15 Index1 cycles with the kit's custom primers. The pooled library was loaded at approximately 0.95 pM with a roughly 20% PhiX control spike-in. Processing in the source paper ran as follows. Vendor-processed data were analyzed in R, with a clonotype defined as all T cells sharing the same CDR3 nucleotide sequence. In the clone abundance analyses, frequencies were normalized to the 10,000 most abundant clones in each sample. Public T cell clones, which averaged fewer than five per sample, were excluded before analysis. Tumor-enriched clonotypes and baseline blood-enriched clonotypes were defined as those with an abundance difference of at least 32-fold between compartments. A beta-binomial differential abundance model was used to identify clonotypes that expanded or contracted between blood time points. Tumor-blood repertoire similarity was measured with the Baroni-Urbani and Buser coefficient, and groups were compared using two-tailed Wilcoxon tests in R. TCRdb re-hosts the immuneACCESS table, in-frame sequences only. Its copies lack some clones; in the studies checked, an unresolved V gene accounts for under half of them, and the cause for the rest is not known. V and J calls and clone size are copied from that table; D and trimming were computed from the DNA. In all, the sample holds about 150,000 clones, and around 90% of those were seen once. About 4% of the sample is held by the ten biggest clonotypes.

CDR1 and CDR2 were assigned from the germline V gene as SGDLS and YYNGEE. The germline V end is reduced by 3 bases and the J end by 4 bases; junction bases left unmatched: 11. From the cysteine up to the phenylalanine, the CDR3 has a length of 16 residues. CDR3 DNA is the only sequence kept; it has 48 bases, read in frame from the first base. Per the publication, the time point label means: baseline pretreatment blood. This specimen's treatment or condition label, per the study, means: 15 Gy SBRT to primary tumor, nephrectomy 4 weeks later. To follow tumor-enriched clonotypes, serial peripheral blood was collected from radiation-treated patients at baseline and at 2 weeks and 4 weeks after SBRT. Renal cell carcinoma with clear cell pathology was present in all patients. The QIAamp DNA Blood Mini Kit (Qiagen) was used to prepare genomic DNA for TCR sequencing. The analyses included just those samples that passed every quality control check.

Regarding this clone: Its target antigen remains unknown. No base-level quality is on record; no much larger clone is a single base apart.

The chain joins TRBV9 to TRBJ2-3; 7 bases in between match TRBD1. This clonotype was sampled from a woman in her sixties or seventies with renal cell carcinoma. The sequenced sample was blood, obtained from a patient whose treatment included radiotherapy and nephrectomy. The DNA sequence is as follows: TGTGCCAGCAGCGGCAGACAGGGCGAGGGCGCAGATACGCAGTATTTT. The encoded protein is CASSGRQGEGADTQYF.